This entry describes one T cell receptor beta chain. It has no known antigen specificity. Base quality data are lacking; no much larger clone is found one base away. Peripheral blood was donated by five healthy children aged roughly 16-56 months who were having elective routine surgery, plus five healthy nonsmoking adults. Healthy nonsmokers aged roughly 19-55 years, with a median age of roughly 38 years, served as the adult controls. A FACSAria III cell sorter was used to sort live, Annexin V-negative naive CD8+ T cells (CD3+CD8+CD45RA+CCR7+). Each sample yielded between roughly 17,000 and 100,000 sorted naive CD8+ T cells. Mononuclear cells were isolated from diluted blood by Ficoll-Paque density gradient centrifugation. Mononuclear cells were cryopreserved in around 10% DMSO with roughly 90% FBS and stored long term at -150°C before sorting. Annexin V and antibodies against CD3, CD8, CCR7 and CD45RA were used to stain the thawed cells. Genomic DNA was extracted from snap-frozen sorted cell pellets with the DNeasy Blood and Tissue Kit.

The data belong to a study of naive CD8 T cells in extremely preterm neonates (dated by TCRdb to about 2017). Broadly, across the study: The age range of the adult participants is stated as 25-50 years in the abstract but as 20-50 years in the methods. TCRbeta CDR3 repertoires of sorted naive CD8+ T cells were compared across four age groups: extremely preterm neonates, term neonates, young children and adults. General findings and caveats noted by the study authors: A higher proportion of shared CDR3 nucleotide sequences was found in preterm neonates (roughly 2.7%) than in term neonates (about 0.4%), young children (around 0.03%) and adults (roughly 0.01%). To track T cell development within individuals, the authors urged prospective longitudinal studies of preterm and term neonates. Preterm neonates had significantly lower iChao1 richness than all other age groups (p < 0.05) and an even clone distribution, indicating a less rich repertoire. Preterm CDR3s were shorter, with fewer N additions and less junctional trimming, and were closer to germline than those of older groups. The authors noted a small sample size and variable productive template counts among preterm samples as limitations.

A two-step, bias-controlled multiplex PCR was used to amplify TCRbeta CDR3 regions from genomic DNA. Primers specific for every TRBV and TRBJ gene segment were used in the multiplex PCR. The immunoSEQ Assay was used to generate the TCRbeta repertoire data. On the study's bioinformatics: To merge closely related sequences, reads went through filtering and clustering using a relative-frequency ratio and a modified nearest-neighbor algorithm. IMGT annotation was the basis for assigning V, D and J genes to CDR3 sequences. Template counts were quantified against synthetic TCR CDR3 analog sequences and normalized for PCR amplification bias. Analyses were restricted to unique productive sequences, meaning in-frame CDR3 sequences without stop codons. The immunoSEQ Analyzer software was used to calculate clonality, defined as 1 minus Pielou's evenness, and iChao1 richness. Statistical testing was performed in JMP, using Student's t-test or a non-parametric test depending on Shapiro-Wilk normality results. TCRdb took over this immuneACCESS table, retaining in-frame rearrangements with V and J assigned. Such tables are incomplete; in checked studies, under half of the missing clones stem from an unresolved V gene, and the remainder is unexplained. The DNA gave D and trimming, while V, J and clone size come from that table. This sample has over 5,000 clones in its table, and 95% to 98% of those were observed once. The top ten hold roughly 8.6% of the sample.

Source material: naive CD8+ T cells from blood. The sequence derives from a human donor in good health.

CDR3 protein: CASSSGMGVDNEQFF. The sequenced DNA: TGTGCCAGCAGCTCCGGTATGGGAGTAGACAATGAGCAGTTCTTC. The V and J segments used are TRBV7-9 and TRBJ2-1, with TRBD2 perhaps the D gene, on 5 matching bases. V gives up 4 bases and J gives up 5 bases, and the segment between their germline ends measures 15 bases. The CDR3 holds 15 amino acids from the cysteine to the phenylalanine. The DNA shown is the 45-base CDR3, in frame from base 1. CDR1 is given as SEHNR and CDR2 as FQNEAQ, both from the germline V gene (reference sequence). With the portions outside the CDR3 filled from the reference TRBV7-9 and TRBJ2-1 genes, the complete variable region becomes DTGVSQNPRHKITKRGQNVTFRCDPISEHNRLYWYRQTLGQGPEFLTYFQNEAQLEKSRLLSDRFSAERPKGSFSTLEIQRTEQGDSAMYLCASSSGMGVDNEQFFGPGTRLTVL.